A selection of T cell receptor beta chains follows, all from one sample in a study of blood T cell repertoires in COVID-19. Clones were read by immunoSEQ multiplex PCR, and TCRdb kept only the in-frame ones, dropping some. The table lists some 330,000 clones, 80% to 90% of them singletons. Sequencing was carried out using PBMCs or T cells enriched from blood (not recorded which). The receptors were sampled from a man younger than 40 who had recovered from COVID-19. The CDR3 runs from the conserved cysteine through the conserved F or W. A D gene is named only where the DNA matches it firmly. Expanded clones get a size class; other rows say once, few or many, or leave the size out.

abundance,j_gene,v_gene,d_gene,len,CDR3aa,CDR3nt
-,TRBJ1-6,TRBV11-2,-,13,CASRSLYNSPLHF,TGTGCCAGCCGGTCTCTCTATAATTCACCCCTCCACTTT
-,TRBJ2-5,TRBV3-1/TRBV3-2,-,13,CASSQATQETQYF,TGTGCCAGCAGCCAAGCTACTCAAGAGACCCAGTACTTC
-,TRBJ1-5,TRBV24-1,-,15,CATSENSVGNQPQHF,TGTGCCACCAGTGAGAATTCAGTGGGCAATCAGCCCCAGCATTTT
-,TRBJ2-1,TRBV18,-,15,CASSPLGQGYNEQFF,TGTGCCAGCTCACCATTAGGGCAGGGGTACAATGAGCAGTTCTTC
-,TRBJ1-2,TRBV3-1/TRBV3-2,TRBD1,13,CASSVQGQGGYTF,TGTGCCAGCAGTGTACAGGGGCAAGGTGGCTACACCTTC
few,TRBJ2-1,TRBV28,TRBD2,15,CASSRGTSGNNEQFF,TGTGCCAGCAGTCGAGGGACTAGCGGTAACAATGAGCAGTTCTTC
-,TRBJ1-6,TRBV18,-,14,CASSKSTDNSPLHF,TGTGCCAGCTCAAAGTCCACAGACAATTCACCCCTCCACTTT
-,TRBJ2-5,TRBV28,TRBD2,16,CASRRNRGGLKETQYF,TGTGCCAGCAGGAGAAACCGGGGGGGACTTAAAGAGACCCAGTACTTC
-,TRBJ1-1,TRBV6-5,-,14,CASSPAVRVTEAFF,TGTGCCAGCAGCCCAGCGGTAAGGGTCACTGAAGCTTTCTTT
-,TRBJ2-1,TRBV5-1,-,13,CASSLAIFSEQFF,TGCGCCAGCAGCTTGGCCATTTTCAGTGAGCAGTTCTTC
-,TRBJ1-2,TRBV30,-,12,CAWSTGTYGYTF,TGTGCCTGGTCGACAGGAACCTATGGCTACACCTTC
-,TRBJ2-3,TRBV24-1,TRBD1,14,CATSRDREIDTQYF,TGTGCCACCAGCCGGGACAGGGAGATCGATACGCAGTATTTT
-,TRBJ2-3,TRBV27,TRBD2,18,CASSPTLGLAGVGDTQYF,TGTGCCAGCAGTCCTACCCTCGGACTAGCGGGGGTCGGGGATACGCAGTATTTT